The 9 T cell receptor beta chains below were found in one sample sequenced in a study of cytomegalovirus exposure and HLA in healthy donors. The repertoire was sequenced with immunoSEQ multiplex PCR; TCRdb's copy has only in-frame clones and lacks some. The data contain about 220,000 clones, 85% to 90% of them singletons. The sample comprised PBMCs. These receptor sequences come from a woman between 18 and 29 years old in good health and CMV-seronegative.

V and J are TRBV2 and TRBJ2-5, with D hard to call. V was clipped by 2 bases and J by 5 bases, with 18 bases between them. This CDR3 has 16 residues. Germline lookup yields CDR1 SNHLY and CDR2 FYNNEI. This CDR3 is CASSELRKPVEETQYF. The CDR3 DNA sequence: TGTGCCAGCAGTGAACTGCGGAAACCGGTGGAGGAGACCCAGTACTTC.

The V call is TRBV29-1, the J call TRBJ2-7; TRBD1 matches at 7 bases. CDR1 SQVTM and CDR2 ANQGSEA come from the germline V gene. CDR3 size: 12 residues. The trim removed 6 bases at V and 5 bases at J, leaving 7 bases unmatched. The CDR3 nucleotides read TGCAGCGTAAGACAGGGAGTCGACGAGCAGTACTTC. This sequence encodes CSVRQGVDEQYF.

In DNA form, the CDR3 reads TGTGCCAGCAGCCCGCGACTAGCCGGGGAGACCCAGTACTTC. Protein: CASSPRLAGETQYF. The chain recombines TRBV4-2 with TRBJ2-5, with 7 bases fitting TRBD2. The CDR3 runs 14 residues. CDR1 LGHNA and CDR2 YNFKEQ come from the germline V gene. The trim removed 4 bases at V and 5 bases at J, leaving 7 bases unmatched.

The chain recombines TRBV7-8 with TRBJ2-1, with D possibly being TRBD1 (5 bases). V lost 1 base and J lost 9, with 10 bases in between. The CDR3 consists of 13 residues. CDR1 SGHVS and CDR2 FQNEAQ come from the germline V gene. As DNA, the CDR3 is TGTGCCAGCAGCTTAGGATCAGGGTTTGAGCAGTTCTTC. It specifies CASSLGSGFEQFF.

This chain connects TRBV2 to TRBJ1-4; the match to TRBD1 covers 10 bases. J lost 2 bases, V lost 6 bases, and 3 bases had no gene match. CDR1 is SNHLY, CDR2 FYNNEI, per germline. CDR3 length equals 15 residues. CDR3 sequence (DNA): TGTGCCAGCAGGACGGACAGGGGGACTAATGAAAAACTGTTTTTT. This encodes CASRTDRGTNEKLFF.

This sequence joins TRBV2 and TRBJ2-3; 10 positions agree with TRBD2. The germline V gene encodes CDR1 SNHLY and CDR2 FYNNEI. Trimming cost V 7 bases and J 1 base; bases outside gene matches: 5. The CDR3 totals 15 residues. The CDR3: CASIPTSGGTDTQYF. CDR3 sequence (DNA): TGTGCCAGCATCCCAACTAGCGGGGGCACAGATACGCAGTATTTT.

Note on this clone: Other DNA sequences from this sample encode an identical CDR3 as well. This chain uses TRBV5-6 with TRBJ2-1; 13 nucleotides match TRBD2. The CDR3 runs 15 residues. V trimming: 0 bases; J trimming: 6 bases; junction bases outside the gene matches: 0. The V gene's germline CDR1 is SGHDT and CDR2 YYEEEE. The CDR3 coding sequence is TGTGCCAGCAGCTTGGGACTAGCGGGAGGCAATGAGCAGTTCTTC. Translation: CASSLGLAGGNEQFF. Using reference TRBV5-6 and TRBJ2-1 for the parts outside the CDR3, the full variable domain is DAGVTQSPTHLIKTRGQQVTLRCSPKSGHDTVSWYQQALGQGPQFIFQYYEEEERQRGNFPDRFSGHQFPNYSSELNVNALLLGDSALYLCASSLGLAGGNEQFFGPGTRLTVL.

This chain joins TRBV5-1 and TRBJ1-3; D is unresolved. CDR1 is SGHRS, CDR2 YFSETQ, per germline. This CDR3 region has 14 residues. The ends were cut back, 0 bases at V and 4 bases at J, with 8 bases in the middle. The CDR3, as DNA: TGCGCCAGCAGCTTGGCAGGTGCAGGAAACACCATATATTTT. This codes for CASSLAGAGNTIYF.

The V and J genes are TRBV10-3 and TRBJ2-6; 10 bases line up with TRBD2. This CDR3 is built from 16 residues. Germline-derived CDR1 and CDR2 are ENHRY and SYGVKD. The V segment lost 8 bases and the J segment 3 bases; nucleotides outside the gene matches: 7. In DNA form, the CDR3 reads TGTGCCATCGGAGCGGGAGGGCCAGGTGGGGCCAACGTCCTGACTTTC. Amino acids: CAIGAGGPGGANVLTF.